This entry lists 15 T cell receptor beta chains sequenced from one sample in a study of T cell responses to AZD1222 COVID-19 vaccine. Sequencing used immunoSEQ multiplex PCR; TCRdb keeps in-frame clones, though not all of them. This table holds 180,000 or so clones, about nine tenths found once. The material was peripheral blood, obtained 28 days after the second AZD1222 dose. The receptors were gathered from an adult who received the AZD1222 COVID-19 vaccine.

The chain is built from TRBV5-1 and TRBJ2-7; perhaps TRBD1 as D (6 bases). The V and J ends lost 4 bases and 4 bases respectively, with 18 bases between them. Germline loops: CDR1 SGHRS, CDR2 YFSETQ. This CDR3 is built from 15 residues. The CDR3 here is CASSLERGGPYEQYF. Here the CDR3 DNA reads TGCGCCAGCAGCCTGGAACGAGGGGGACCTTACGAGCAGTACTTC.

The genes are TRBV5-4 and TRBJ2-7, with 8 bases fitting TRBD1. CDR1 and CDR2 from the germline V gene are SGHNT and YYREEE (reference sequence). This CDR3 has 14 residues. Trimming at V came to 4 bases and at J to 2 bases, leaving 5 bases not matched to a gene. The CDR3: CASSGGQGAYEQYF. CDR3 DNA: TGTGCCAGCAGCGGTGGACAGGGCGCCTACGAGCAGTACTTC.

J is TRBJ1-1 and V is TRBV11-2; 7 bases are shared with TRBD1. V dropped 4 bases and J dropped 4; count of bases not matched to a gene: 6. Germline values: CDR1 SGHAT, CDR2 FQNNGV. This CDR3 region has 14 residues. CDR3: CASSSQGGGTEAFF. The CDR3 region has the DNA TGTGCCAGCAGCTCCCAGGGGGGGGGCACTGAAGCTTTCTTT.

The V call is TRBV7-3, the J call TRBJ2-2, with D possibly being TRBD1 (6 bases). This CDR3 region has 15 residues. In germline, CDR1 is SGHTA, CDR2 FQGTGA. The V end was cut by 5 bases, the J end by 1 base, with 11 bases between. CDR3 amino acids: CASSPGTWNTGELFF. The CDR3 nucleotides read TGTGCCAGCAGCCCGGGGACATGGAACACCGGGGAGCTGTTTTTT. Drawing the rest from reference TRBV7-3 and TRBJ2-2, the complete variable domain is GAGVSQTPSNKVTEKGKYVELRCDPISGHTALYWYRQSLGQGPEFLIYFQGTGAADDSGLPNDRFFAVRPEGSVSTLKIQRTERGDSAVYLCASSPGTWNTGELFFGEGSRLTVL.

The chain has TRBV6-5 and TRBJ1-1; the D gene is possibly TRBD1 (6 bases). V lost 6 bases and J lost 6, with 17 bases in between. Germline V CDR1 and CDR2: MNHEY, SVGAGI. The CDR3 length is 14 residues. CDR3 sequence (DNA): TGTGCCAGCAGCGCAGGACAGTTCGTCCCTGAAGCTTTCTTT. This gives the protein CASSAGQFVPEAFF.

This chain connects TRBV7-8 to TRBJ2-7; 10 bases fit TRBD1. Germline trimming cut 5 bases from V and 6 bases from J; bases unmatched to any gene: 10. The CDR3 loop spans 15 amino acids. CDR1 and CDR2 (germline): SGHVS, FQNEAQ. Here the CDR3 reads CASSARRDRGAEQYF. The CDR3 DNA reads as TGTGCCAGCAGCGCACGCCGGGACAGGGGCGCCGAGCAGTACTTC.

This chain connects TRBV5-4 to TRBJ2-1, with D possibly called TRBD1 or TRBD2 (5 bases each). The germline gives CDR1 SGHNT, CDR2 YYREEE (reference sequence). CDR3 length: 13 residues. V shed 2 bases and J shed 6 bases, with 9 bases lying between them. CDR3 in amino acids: CASSLPGGNEQFF. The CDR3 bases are TGTGCCAGCAGCTTACCTGGGGGCAATGAGCAGTTCTTC.

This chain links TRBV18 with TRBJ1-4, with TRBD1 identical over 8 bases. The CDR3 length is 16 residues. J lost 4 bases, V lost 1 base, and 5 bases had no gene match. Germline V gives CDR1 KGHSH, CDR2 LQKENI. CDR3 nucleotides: TGTGCCAGCTCACCACTTGGGACAGGCTTTAATGAAAAACTGTTTTTT. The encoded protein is CASSPLGTGFNEKLFF.

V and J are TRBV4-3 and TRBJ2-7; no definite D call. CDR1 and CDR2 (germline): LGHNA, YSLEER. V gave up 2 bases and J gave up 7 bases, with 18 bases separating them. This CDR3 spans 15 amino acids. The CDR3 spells CASSQSKGFPEEQYF. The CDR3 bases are TGCGCCAGCAGCCAATCTAAGGGATTTCCGGAGGAGCAGTACTTC.

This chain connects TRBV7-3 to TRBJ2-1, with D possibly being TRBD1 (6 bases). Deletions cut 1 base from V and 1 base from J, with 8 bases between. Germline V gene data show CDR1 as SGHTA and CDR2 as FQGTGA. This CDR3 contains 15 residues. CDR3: CASSLSRGSYNEQFF. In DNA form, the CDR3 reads TGTGCCAGCAGCTTAAGTAGGGGGTCCTACAATGAGCAGTTCTTC.

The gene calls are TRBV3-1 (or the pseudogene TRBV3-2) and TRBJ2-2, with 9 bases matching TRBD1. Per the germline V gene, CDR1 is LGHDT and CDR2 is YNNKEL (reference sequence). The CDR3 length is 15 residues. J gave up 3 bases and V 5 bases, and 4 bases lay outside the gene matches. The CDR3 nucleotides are TGTGCCAGCAGCGGGACAGGGCCTTACACCGGGGAGCTGTTTTTT. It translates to CASSGTGPYTGELFF.

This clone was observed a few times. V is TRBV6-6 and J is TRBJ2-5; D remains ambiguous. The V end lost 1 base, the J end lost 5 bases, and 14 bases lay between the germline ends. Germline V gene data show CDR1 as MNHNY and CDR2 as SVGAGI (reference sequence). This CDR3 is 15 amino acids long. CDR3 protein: CASSYFWGLNETQYF. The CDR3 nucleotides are TGTGCCAGCAGTTACTTTTGGGGATTGAACGAGACCCAGTACTTC.

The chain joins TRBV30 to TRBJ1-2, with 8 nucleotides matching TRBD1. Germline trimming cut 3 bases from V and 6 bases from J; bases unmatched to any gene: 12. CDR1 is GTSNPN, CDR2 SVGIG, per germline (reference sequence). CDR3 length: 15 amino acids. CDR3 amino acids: CAWSNQGAGEDGYTF. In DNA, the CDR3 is TGTGCCTGGAGCAACCAGGGGGCGGGGGAGGATGGCTACACCTTC.

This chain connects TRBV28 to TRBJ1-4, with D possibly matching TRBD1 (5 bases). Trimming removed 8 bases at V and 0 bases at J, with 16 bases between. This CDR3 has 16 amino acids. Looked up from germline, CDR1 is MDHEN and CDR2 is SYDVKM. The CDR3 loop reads CASLGQGLATNEKLFF. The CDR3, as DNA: TGTGCCAGCCTCGGGCAGGGCCTTGCAACTAATGAAAAACTGTTTTTT. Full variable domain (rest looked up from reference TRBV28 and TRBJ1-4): DVKVTQSSRYLVKRTGEKVFLECVQDMDHENMFWYRQDPGLGLRLIYFSYDVKMKEKGDIPEGYSVSREKKERFSLILESASTNQTSMYLCASLGQGLATNEKLFFGSGTQLSVL.

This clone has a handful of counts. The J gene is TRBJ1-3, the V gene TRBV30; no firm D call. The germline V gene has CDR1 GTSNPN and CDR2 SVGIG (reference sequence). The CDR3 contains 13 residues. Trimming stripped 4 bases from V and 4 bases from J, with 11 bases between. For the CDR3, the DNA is TGTGCCTGGACTGGGGATATAGGAAACACCATATATTTT. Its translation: CAWTGDIGNTIYF.